This T cell receptor beta chain is drawn from a study of a mutant IDH1 vaccine in newly diagnosed glioma. The CDR3 has 18 residues. Germline assignment: CDR1 MNHEY and CDR2 SMNVEV (reference sequence). V lost 6 bases and J lost 6; bases outside the gene matches: 17. Sequencing was performed with immunoSEQ multiplex PCR; in TCRdb, only in-frame clones are kept and a portion is missing. The sample contains approximately 60,000 clones, under 85% of which appear only once. Time point described: week 47, end of study. One vaccine dose held 300 ug of mutant IDH1 20-mer peptide and came with topical imiquimod. Comments on this clone: Its cognate antigen is unknown.

Sequencing was performed on PBMCs, taken from a glioma patient whose treatment included an IDH1 peptide vaccine. The sequence came from a man aged 25 to 40 with glioma. This rearrangement joins TRBV27 to TRBJ1-6; TRBD1 agrees at 7 bases. For the CDR3, the DNA is TGTGCCAGCAGCGGTACGGGGGGTCGGGACAGAAGTAATTCACCCCTCCACTTT. Protein: CASSGTGGRDRSNSPLHF.